This T cell receptor (beta chain) was sequenced during a study of blood T cell repertoires in COVID-19. Overall study context: Samples came from the United States, Italy and Spain, spanning acute and convalescent COVID-19. Nucleic acid was either cDNA or gDNA, and it came from T cells, B-cell-depleted T cells, or PBMCs.

Original methodology: By means of reference gene primer amplification, nucleated cell counts were estimated. TCRdb keeps only in-frame clones here, not all; method: immunoSEQ multiplex PCR. The V and J calls and the clone size are those of that table, but D and trimming were determined from the DNA. The sample has some 160,000 clones; approximately 84% are singletons. The V gene lost 5 bases and the J gene lost 5 bases, with 12 bases spanning the gap. The CDR3 spans 13 residues. The germline gives CDR1 LNHDA, CDR2 SQIVND (reference sequence). Concerning this clone: Within the sample, other DNA sequences also encode this same CDR3.

The source of this sequence is a man between 65 and 85 years old with active or convalescent COVID-19. The sample was peripheral blood. The V call is TRBV19, the J call TRBJ1-1; D gene uncertain. CDR3 DNA sequence: TGTGCCAGTAGTTCAGACCGAGGGACTGAAGCTTTCTTT. It translates to CASSSDRGTEAFF.